This T cell receptor (beta chain) was sequenced in a study of blood T cell repertoires in COVID-19. The wider study: The United States, Italy and Spain provided the acute and convalescent COVID-19 samples. The analysed material was cDNA or gDNA that came from T cells, B-cell-depleted T cells, or PBMCs.

The sample holds one count of this clone. Assay: immunoSEQ multiplex PCR; the TCRdb copy retains only in-frame clones and omits some. The sample holds 200,000 to 300,000 clones, about four fifths seen once. Germline lookup yields CDR1 SNHLY and CDR2 FYNNEI. The CDR3 spans 13 residues. Trimming removed 8 bases at V and 7 bases at J, with 17 bases between. The clonotype was recovered from a woman aged 40 to 55 who had been exposed to COVID-19. The chain recombines TRBV2 with TRBJ1-1, with a weak D call TRBD1 (5 bases). Material for sequencing was PBMCs or T cells enriched from blood (not recorded which). The CDR3 DNA reads TGTGCCAGCTTCTACCGACAGATCGATGAAGCTTTCTTT. This encodes CASFYRQIDEAFF.